The source of this TCR beta chain is a study of T cells after yellow fever vaccination. Study summary: Where fractions had low cell numbers, libraries were prepared from them with the SMART-Seq v4 Ultra Low Input RNA kit.

One entry per CDR3 protein results from TCRdb running MiXCR on the 5' RACE reads. The sample contains hundreds of thousands of distinct CDR3 sequences, more than 9% of which appear only once. The receptor was derived from a man younger than 45 who received the YFV17D yellow fever vaccine. Sequenced here: PBMCs, sampled on the day of the yellow fever booster vaccination.

The CDR3 nucleotides read TGCAGCGCGCGGAAAGGGGGGCAAGAGACCCAGTACTTC. Translated: CSARKGGQETQYF. This chain uses TRBV29-1 with TRBJ2-5; D possibly matches TRBD1 or TRBD2 (6 bases each). V was trimmed by 7 bases and J by 2 bases, leaving 14 bases between them. This CDR3 region has 13 residues. The germline CDR1 and CDR2 sequences are SQVTM and ANQGSEA.